The rows below give T cell receptor beta chains drawn from one sample of a study of OX40 agonist ivuxolimab in advanced cancers. Clones were sequenced by immunoSEQ multiplex PCR, and TCRdb holds only the in-frame ones, with some missing. The table shows 75,000 to 100,000 clones, with 70% to 90% occurring only once. Here the sequenced sample was CD4+ or CD8+ T cells sorted from blood, taken in a trial of the OX40 agonist ivuxolimab. These receptors were collected from an adult with an advanced solid tumor such as melanoma, head and neck, liver or kidney cancer. Each CDR3 is given with its conserved first and last residue. The D gene is left open where the match is weak. Clone size is stated in some rows and not others, as once, few, many or a class when expanded.

size	V	J	D	CDR3	DNA
NA	TRBV6-1	TRBJ2-1	TRBD2	CATSGEGHRYNEQFF	TGTGCCACTAGCGGGGAGGGCCACAGATACAATGAGCAGTTCTTC
NA	TRBV14	TRBJ1-5	NA	CASSHFMRENQPQHF	TGTGCCAGCAGCCATTTCATGAGGGAGAATCAGCCCCAGCATTTT
NA	TRBV7-3	TRBJ2-1	TRBD1	CASSAAGGPQYEQFF	TGTGCCAGCAGCGCTGCAGGGGGTCCACAGTATGAGCAGTTCTTC
NA	TRBV5-5	TRBJ1-1	NA	CASSLTTMNTEAFF	TGTGCCAGCAGTCTAACAACAATGAACACTGAAGCTTTCTTT
once	TRBV7-3	TRBJ1-2	NA	CASSPTKGGLSYGYTF	TGTGCCAGCAGCCCAACCAAGGGGGGGCTAAGCTATGGCTACACCTTC
NA	TRBV6-6	TRBJ2-3	NA	CASSPWDFTDTQYF	TGTGCCAGCAGCCCCTGGGACTTCACAGATACGCAGTATTTT
once	TRBV6-6	TRBJ2-1	TRBD2	CASSNPGLAGGYEQFF	TGTGCCAGCAGCAACCCAGGACTAGCGGGAGGCTATGAGCAGTTCTTC
NA	TRBV5-4	TRBJ2-7	NA	CASSLSRGSYEQYF	TGTGCCAGCAGCTTAAGCAGGGGCTCCTACGAGCAGTACTTC
NA	TRBV9	TRBJ1-6	NA	CASSALSRPDNSPLHF	TGTGCCAGCAGCGCCCTTTCACGGCCGGATAATTCACCCCTCCACTTT
NA	TRBV28	TRBJ2-1	TRBD2	CASSAPTSGRTSSYNEQFF	TGTGCCAGCAGTGCACCGACTAGCGGGAGGACGAGCTCCTACAATGAGCAGTTCTTC
NA	TRBV4-1	TRBJ2-1	TRBD2	CASSQEAGVSYNEQFF	TGCGCCAGCAGCCAAGAGGCGGGAGTTTCCTACAATGAGCAGTTCTTC
NA	TRBV5-4	TRBJ2-7	TRBD1	CASSFIGQGPYEQYF	TGTGCCAGCAGCTTTATAGGACAGGGTCCCTACGAGCAGTACTTC
NA	TRBV5-6	TRBJ2-2	NA	CASSPGGVNTGELFF	TGTGCCAGCAGCCCCGGAGGAGTGAACACCGGGGAGCTGTTTTTT
once	TRBV5-6	TRBJ2-5	NA	CASRMRGSMETQYF	TGTGCCAGCAGAATGAGGGGGTCTATGGAGACCCAGTACTTC
NA	TRBV6-1	TRBJ1-1	NA	CASSEAKGRANTEAFF	TGTGCCAGCAGTGAAGCGAAGGGCAGGGCGAACACTGAAGCTTTCTTT